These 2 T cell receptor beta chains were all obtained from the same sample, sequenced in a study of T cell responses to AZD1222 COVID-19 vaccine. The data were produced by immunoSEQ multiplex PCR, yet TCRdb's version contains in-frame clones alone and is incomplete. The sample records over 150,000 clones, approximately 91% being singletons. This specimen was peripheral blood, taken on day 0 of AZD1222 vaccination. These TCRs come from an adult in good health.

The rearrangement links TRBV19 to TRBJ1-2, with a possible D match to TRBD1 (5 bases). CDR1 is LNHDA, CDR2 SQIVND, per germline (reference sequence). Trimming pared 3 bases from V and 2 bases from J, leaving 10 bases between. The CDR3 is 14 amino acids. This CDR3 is CASSIDEGNYGYTF. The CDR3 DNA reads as TGTGCCAGTAGTATTGATGAGGGGAACTATGGCTACACCTTC.

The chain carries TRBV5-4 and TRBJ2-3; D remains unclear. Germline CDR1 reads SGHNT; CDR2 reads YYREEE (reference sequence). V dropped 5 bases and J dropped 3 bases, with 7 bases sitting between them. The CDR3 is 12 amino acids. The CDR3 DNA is TGTGCCAGCAGTCCTAAGACAGATACGCAGTATTTT. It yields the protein CASSPKTDTQYF. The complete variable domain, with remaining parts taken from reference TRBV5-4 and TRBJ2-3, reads ETGVTQSPTHLIKTRGQQVTLRCSSQSGHNTVSWYQQALGQGPQFIFQYYREEENGRGNFPPRFSGLQFPNYSSELNVNALELDDSALYLCASSPKTDTQYFGPGTRLTVL.